This TCR beta chain was sequenced for a study of T cells after yellow fever vaccination (dated 2019 in TCRdb). Broadly, across the study: The SMART-Seq v4 Ultra Low Input RNA kit was used to prepare libraries from fractions with low cell numbers. To track T-cell clones before and after primary and booster YFV17D yellow fever vaccination, bulk TCR alpha and beta repertoires were sequenced longitudinally. Two healthy male donors made up the cohort, one aged 18 to 29 years and the other aged 30 to 40 years. Blood samples were taken at several timepoints before and after primary and secondary immunization, and bulk PBMC replicates and cell subsets were isolated. The full study reports these points: A small fraction of clonotypes showed up in both the CD4 and CD8 compartments, probably as a result of convergent recombination. Most clones expanded after primary vaccination were re-detected after the booster (96% of CD4 and around 88% of CD8), suggesting broad memory maintenance. Computational filtering was needed because FACS-sorted repertoires could contain abundant contaminating clonotypes from the bulk population. Because only two donors were included in the study, the extent to which the findings can be generalized is limited. Compared with the primary T-cell response, the secondary T-cell response was faster but weaker, reaching its peak on day 5 rather than on day 15.

TCR cDNA was synthesized by 5'RACE template switching, through which a universal primer site and unique molecular identifiers were introduced. Priming of cDNA synthesis was performed from both the TCR alpha and TCR beta constant segments. Library amplification used two PCR steps, and the second PCR step added sample barcodes and sequencing adapters. Sequencing of libraries was performed on Illumina HiSeq 2500 (2x100 bp) or NovaSeq (2x150 bp). On the authors' methods: Demultiplexing of reads and collapsing into UMI consensus sequences were performed with MIGEC, and V(D)J alignment was carried out with MiXCR. Vaccine-responding clonotypes were defined with edgeR using replicate PBMC samples, requiring FDR below 0.01 and a log2 fold change above 5 up to day 15. Each bulk clonotype was labeled CD4 or CD8 based on which sequenced repertoire, CD4 or CD8, contained the clonotype at higher abundance. TCRdb took the public reads, trimmed them with fastp at Q25, ran MiXCR for clone calling and kept in-frame beta chains. CDR3 protein duplicates are merged, each entry listing the most common genes and DNA. These V and J calls rely on TCRdb rather than the paper's analysis. The sample records 70,000 or so distinct CDR3 sequences, under 9.5% of which are singletons. The ten largest clones capture over 25% of the sample.

Trimming costs V 5 bases and J 5 bases, and their ends lie 23 bases apart. From cysteine to phenylalanine, the CDR3 is 16 amino acids long. Kept here is only the CDR3 DNA, which spans 48 bases and is read in frame from base 1. The germline V gene gives CDR1 as SGHRS and CDR2 as YFSETQ. This clonotype appeared a few times. Which antigen it targets is not known. No base-level quality is on record; no much larger clone is a single base apart. Explained via the paper, the treatment or condition label denotes: live attenuated yellow fever vaccine strain. A standard Ficoll-Paque protocol was used to isolate PBMCs from peripheral blood. Dynabeads CD4 and CD8 positive selection kits were used to isolate the CD4 and CD8 T-cell fractions. RNA was extracted with TriZol from bulk PBMCs, CD4 and CD8 fractions, and dextramer-positive and dextramer-negative fractions.

This chain is built from TRBV5-1 and TRBJ2-7; the D call is possibly TRBD1 or TRBD2, each sharing 5 bases. This clonotype was sampled from a man aged 18 to 30 who received the YFV17D yellow fever vaccine. The sample here was CD8+ T cells sorted from PBMCs, taken roughly 10 days after the first yellow fever vaccination. The DNA is TGCGCCAGCAGGCGCGGGCTCAGGGACCCCCTGAACGAGCAGTACTTC. Its amino acids are CASRRGLRDPLNEQYF.